This is a list of T cell receptor beta chains from one sample in a study of CD8+ T cells in alopecia areata. Clones were sequenced by immunoSEQ multiplex PCR, and TCRdb holds only the in-frame ones, with some missing. In the table there are under 350,000 clones, nearly 60% of which are singletons. The material sequenced was CD4+ T cells sorted from blood, taken at week 24, from a patient treated with tofacitinib. The receptor source for this set is a human donor with alopecia areata. Both conserved end residues are part of each CDR3. The D gene is left open where the match is weak. Clone size is stated in some rows and not others, as once, few, many or a class when expanded.

>TRBV29-1|TRBJ2-5|-|-
CSGLSLGPLGETQYF
TGCAGCGGCCTCAGCCTGGGGCCTTTAGGGGAGACCCAGTACTTC
>TRBV30|TRBJ2-2|TRBD1|-
CASLRGPANTGELFF
TGTGCCTCGCTAAGGGGGCCCGCGAACACCGGGGAGCTGTTTTTT
>TRBV7-2|TRBJ2-3|-|-
CASSPSGRSMDTQYF
TGTGCCAGCAGCCCCTCGGGCCGCTCGATGGATACGCAGTATTTT
>TRBV28|TRBJ2-6|-|few
CASSRPGANVLTF
TGTGCCAGCAGTCGCCCTGGGGCCAACGTCCTGACTTTC
>TRBV29-1|TRBJ2-1|-|-
CSVGGFKVGQFF
TGCAGCGTTGGTGGTTTTAAAGTAGGGCAGTTCTTC
>TRBV7-9|TRBJ2-1|TRBD1|once
CASSSGGYNEQFF
TGTGCCAGCAGCTCAGGGGGCTACAATGAGCAGTTCTTC
>TRBV4-2|TRBJ2-5|TRBD2|-
CASSQAGLAGETQYF
TGTGCCAGCAGCCAAGCGGGACTAGCTGGAGAGACCCAGTACTTC
>TRBV29-1|TRBJ2-5|-|-
CSVDMGRQETQYF
TGCAGCGTTGACATGGGACGACAAGAGACCCAGTACTTC
>TRBV7-9|TRBJ2-1|-|few
CASSFFNEQFF
TGTGCCAGCAGCTTTTTCAATGAGCAGTTCTTC
>TRBV30|TRBJ1-1|-|-
CAWSRTMNTEAFF
TGTGCCTGGAGTCGGACGATGAACACTGAAGCTTTCTTT
>TRBV7-2|TRBJ1-4|-|-
CASSQDPGIGKLFF
TGTGCCAGCAGCCAGGACCCGGGGATTGGAAAACTGTTTTTT
>TRBV7-8|TRBJ1-5|TRBD1|-
CASSTRQGINQPQHF
TGTGCCAGCAGCACCAGACAGGGCATTAATCAGCCCCAGCATTTT
>TRBV14|TRBJ2-6|-|few
CASSRAGIRSGANVLTF
TGTGCCAGCAGCCGGGCAGGGATTCGCTCTGGGGCCAACGTCCTGACTTTC
>TRBV6-5|TRBJ2-3|TRBD2|-
CASSPRLGGDTQYF
TGTGCCAGCAGTCCGAGACTGGGGGGGGATACGCAGTATTTT
>TRBV6-5|TRBJ1-2|-|-
CASSSRASTTYGYTF
TGTGCCAGCAGTTCCAGAGCCTCTACCACTTATGGCTACACCTTC
>TRBV4-1|TRBJ1-5|TRBD1|-
CASSQTGQGNQPQHF
TGCGCCAGCAGCCAAACCGGACAGGGCAATCAGCCCCAGCATTTT
>TRBV30|TRBJ1-5|TRBD1|-
CAWSQTWTGDQPQHF
TGTGCCTGGAGTCAAACTTGGACAGGCGATCAGCCCCAGCATTTT
>TRBV5-6|TRBJ2-3|TRBD2|once
CASSSFLAGTFTDTQYF
TGTGCCAGCAGCTCTTTCCTAGCGGGGACTTTCACAGATACGCAGTATTTT
>TRBV27|TRBJ2-5|-|-
CASSPTTGETQYF
TGTGCCAGCAGTCCAACTACTGGGGAGACCCAGTACTTC
>TRBV30|TRBJ2-2|-|-
CAWSVFGAANTGELFF
TGTGCCTGGAGTGTTTTTGGGGCAGCGAACACCGGGGAGCTGTTTTTT
>TRBV4-1|TRBJ1-1|-|few
CASSPLRGFAFF
TGCGCCAGCAGCCCGTTACGGGGGTTTGCTTTCTTT
>TRBV7-2|TRBJ1-6|-|-
CASSSDQGRSPLHF
TGTGCCAGCAGCTCTGACCAGGGTCGCTCACCCCTCCACTTT
>TRBV10-3|TRBJ2-5|-|-
CAIKRQQETQYF
TGTGCCATCAAACGACAGCAAGAGACCCAGTACTTC
>TRBV5-4|TRBJ1-2|-|-
CASSLGGGNGYTF
TGTGCCAGCAGCTTGGGTGGTGGGAATGGCTACACCTTC
>TRBV28|TRBJ1-2|-|once
CASSLNSIYGYTF
TGTGCCAGCAGTTTGAACAGTATCTATGGCTACACCTTC
>TRBV7-3|TRBJ2-6|-|-
CASSLSAGANVLTF
TGTGCCAGCAGCTTAAGTGCCGGGGCCAACGTCCTGACTTTC
>TRBV7-2|TRBJ2-7|TRBD1|once
CASSSFPGQGVDYEQYF
TGTGCCAGCAGCTCTTTCCCGGGACAGGGGGTGGACTACGAGCAGTACTTC
>TRBV30|TRBJ1-6|-|-
CAGEGGQLRSPLHF
TGTGCCGGGGAAGGAGGACAGTTGCGTTCACCCCTCCACTTT
>TRBV29-1|TRBJ2-5|-|few
CSVEWRSRPQETQYF
TGCAGCGTTGAGTGGCGCAGCCGCCCCCAAGAGACCCAGTACTTC
>TRBV29-1|TRBJ1-2|-|few
CSVEGASRGYTF
TGCAGCGTTGAGGGGGCCTCGCGGGGCTACACCTTC
>TRBV19|TRBJ1-2|-|-
CASSIRAGEGYGYTF
TGTGCCAGTAGTATAAGGGCAGGGGAAGGCTATGGCTACACCTTC
>TRBV27|TRBJ2-5|TRBD2|-
CASSLSQLAGGPETQYF
TGTGCCAGCAGTTTATCGCAACTAGCGGGGGGGCCAGAGACCCAGTACTTC
>TRBV7-7|TRBJ2-1|TRBD2|-
CASSLVAGGYTEQFF
TGTGCTAGCAGCTTAGTAGCGGGGGGGTACACTGAGCAGTTCTTC
>TRBV6-5|TRBJ1-2|-|-
CASVSKGSNGYGYTF
TGTGCCAGCGTTTCCAAAGGCAGCAACGGCTATGGCTACACCTTC
>TRBV15|TRBJ1-6|-|-
CATSSPEPGSPLHF
TGTGCCACCAGCAGTCCTGAGCCCGGTTCACCCCTCCACTTT
>TRBV4-1|TRBJ1-6|-|-
CASSQVVTANSPLHF
TGCGCCAGCAGCCAAGTAGTGACAGCTAATTCACCCCTCCACTTT
>TRBV7-2|TRBJ1-4|TRBD1|-
CASSRDSTTNEKLFF
TGTGCCAGCAGCCGGGACAGCACAACTAATGAAAAACTGTTTTTT
>TRBV7-2|TRBJ2-7|TRBD1|-
CASSTGQTYEQYF
TGTGCCAGCAGCACGGGACAGACCTACGAGCAGTACTTC
>TRBV27|TRBJ1-1|-|-
CASSTRQLPREAFF
TGTGCCAGCAGTACCCGACAGTTACCGCGTGAAGCTTTCTTT
>TRBV30|TRBJ1-3|-|few
CAWSVQGNTIYF
TGTGCCTGGAGTGTACAGGGAAACACCATATATTTT
>TRBV25-1|TRBJ2-1|-|-
CATTPAGVNNEQFF
TGTGCCACTACACCAGCGGGCGTCAACAATGAGCAGTTCTTC
>TRBV7-8|TRBJ1-2|-|-
CASSSSGAGNYGYTF
TGTGCCAGCAGCTCTAGCGGGGCAGGGAACTATGGCTACACCTTC
>TRBV18|TRBJ2-1|-|once
CASSPSMDGYNEQFF
TGTGCCAGCTCACCATCTATGGACGGGTACAATGAGCAGTTCTTC
>TRBV28|TRBJ2-7|-|few
CASSPPGGIYEQYF
TGTGCCAGCAGTCCCCCAGGGGGGATCTACGAGCAGTACTTC
>TRBV29-1|TRBJ2-1|-|-
CSAPSYGFDEQFF
TGCAGCGCTCCTAGCTACGGGTTCGATGAGCAGTTCTTC
>TRBV19|TRBJ2-3|TRBD2|-
CASSQRGGDTQYF
TGTGCCAGTAGTCAGCGGGGAGGAGATACGCAGTATTTT
>TRBV30|TRBJ1-1|-|-
CAWSLKAREAFF
TGTGCCTGGAGTTTAAAGGCCAGGGAAGCTTTCTTT
>TRBV29-1|TRBJ1-2|-|-
CSVGVGPYGYTF
TGCAGCGTTGGTGTAGGGCCCTATGGCTACACCTTC
>TRBV4-3|TRBJ1-1|-|-
CASSHPTMNTEAFF
TGCGCCAGCAGCCACCCTACAATGAACACTGAAGCTTTCTTT
>TRBV5-1|TRBJ2-6|-|-
CASSDRPGGSGANVLTF
TGCGCCAGCAGCGACCGCCCCGGGGGCTCTGGGGCCAACGTCCTGACTTTC
>TRBV4-3|TRBJ2-2|-|-
CASSQDSGETGLNTGELFF
TGCGCCAGCAGCCAAGATAGCGGGGAGACAGGGTTAAACACCGGGGAGCTGTTTTTT
>TRBV28|TRBJ2-3|-|few
CASRPLWQGRTDTQYF
TGTGCCAGCAGACCCCTCTGGCAGGGTCGGACAGATACGCAGTATTTT
>TRBV7-2|TRBJ2-2|-|-
CASTRVVTGELFF
TGTGCCAGCACCCGGGTGGTCACCGGGGAGCTGTTTTTT
>TRBV29-1|TRBJ2-3|-|-
CSVEIADTQYF
TGCAGCGTTGAAATCGCGGATACGCAGTATTTT
>TRBV2|TRBJ2-5|-|-
CASSVETGRETQYF
TGTGCCAGCAGTGTTGAAACAGGGCGTGAGACCCAGTACTTC